These 2 T cell receptor beta chains were sequenced from one sample in a study of identical twins. From the 5' RACE reads, TCRdb called clonotypes with MiXCR, one entry per CDR3 protein. The sample holds approximately 1.8 million distinct CDR3 sequences, around a third seen once. Sample: cord blood. The receptor set was obtained from a newborn girl in good health.

V usage is TRBV7-9 and J usage is TRBJ2-7; no clear D gene. Looked up from germline, CDR1 is SEHNR and CDR2 is FQNEAQ (reference sequence). V was shortened by 5 bases and J by 4 bases, with 15 bases between the two germline ends. CDR3 length: 14 residues. The CDR3 loop reads CASSRMDGSYEQYF. In nucleotides, the CDR3 is TGTGCCAGCAGCCGAATGGACGGAAGTTACGAGCAGTACTTC.

V is TRBV3-1 and J is TRBJ2-5; D perhaps matches TRBD2 (6 bases). This CDR3 spans 15 amino acids. Trimming pared 4 bases from V and 2 bases from J, leaving 14 bases between. Germline-derived CDR1 and CDR2 are LGHDT and YNNKEL (reference sequence). The CDR3 DNA reads TGTGCCAGCAGCCGGCTCGGGACTCTACAAGAGACCCAGTACTTC. It yields the protein CASSRLGTLQETQYF.